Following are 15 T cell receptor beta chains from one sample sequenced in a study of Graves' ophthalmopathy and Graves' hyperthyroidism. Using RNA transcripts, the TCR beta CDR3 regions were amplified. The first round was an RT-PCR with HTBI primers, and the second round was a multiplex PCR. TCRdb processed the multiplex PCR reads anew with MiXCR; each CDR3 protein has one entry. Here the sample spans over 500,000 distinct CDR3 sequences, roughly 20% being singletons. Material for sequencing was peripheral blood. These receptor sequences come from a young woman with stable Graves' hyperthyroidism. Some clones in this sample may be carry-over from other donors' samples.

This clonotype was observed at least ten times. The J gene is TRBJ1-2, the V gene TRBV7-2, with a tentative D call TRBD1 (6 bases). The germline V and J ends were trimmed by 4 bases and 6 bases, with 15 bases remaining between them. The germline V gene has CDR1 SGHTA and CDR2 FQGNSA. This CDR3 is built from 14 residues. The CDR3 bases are TGTGCCAGCAGCTCGTACAGGGTGCGTGATGGCTACACCTTC. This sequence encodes CASSSYRVRDGYTF.

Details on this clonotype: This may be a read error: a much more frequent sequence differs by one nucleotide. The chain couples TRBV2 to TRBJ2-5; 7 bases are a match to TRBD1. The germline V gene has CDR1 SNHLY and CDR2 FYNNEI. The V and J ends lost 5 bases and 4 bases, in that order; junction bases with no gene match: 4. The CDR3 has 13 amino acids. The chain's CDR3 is CASSQNRGETQYF. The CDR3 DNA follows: TGTGCCAGCAGTCAAAACAGGGGAGAGACCCAGTACTTC.

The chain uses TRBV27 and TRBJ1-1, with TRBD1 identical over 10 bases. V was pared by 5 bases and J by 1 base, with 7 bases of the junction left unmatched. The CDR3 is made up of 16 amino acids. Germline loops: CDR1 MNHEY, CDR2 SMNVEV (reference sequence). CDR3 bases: TGTGCCAGCAGTACGGGACAGGGGATATGGAACACTGAAGCTTTCTTT. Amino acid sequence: CASSTGQGIWNTEAFF.

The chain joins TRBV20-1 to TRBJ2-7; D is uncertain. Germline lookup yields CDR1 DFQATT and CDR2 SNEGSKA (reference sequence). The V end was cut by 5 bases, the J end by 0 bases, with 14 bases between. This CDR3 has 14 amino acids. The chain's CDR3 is CSAPAAGLSYEQYF. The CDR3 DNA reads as TGCAGTGCTCCGGCGGCAGGCCTCTCCTACGAGCAGTACTTC.

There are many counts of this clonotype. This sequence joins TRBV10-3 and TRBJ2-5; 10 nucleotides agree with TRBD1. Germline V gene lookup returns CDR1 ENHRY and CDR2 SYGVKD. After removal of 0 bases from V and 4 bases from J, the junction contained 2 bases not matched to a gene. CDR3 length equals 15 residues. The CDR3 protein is CAISESRDRGETQYF. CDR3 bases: TGTGCCATCAGTGAGTCTAGGGACAGGGGAGAGACCCAGTACTTC.

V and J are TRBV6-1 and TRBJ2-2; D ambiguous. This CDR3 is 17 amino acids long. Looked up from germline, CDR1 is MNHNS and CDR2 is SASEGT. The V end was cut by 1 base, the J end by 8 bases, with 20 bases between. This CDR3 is CASSEGLGPVPEGELFF. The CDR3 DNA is TGTGCCAGCAGTGAAGGCCTCGGGCCTGTTCCGGAAGGGGAGCTGTTTTTT.

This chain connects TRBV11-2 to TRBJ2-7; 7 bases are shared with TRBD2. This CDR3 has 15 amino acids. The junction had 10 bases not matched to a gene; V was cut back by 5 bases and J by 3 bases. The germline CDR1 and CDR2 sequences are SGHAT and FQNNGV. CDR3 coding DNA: TGTGCCAGCAGCCCACGGCGGGGGAGCCTCTACGAGCAGTACTTC. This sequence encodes CASSPRRGSLYEQYF.

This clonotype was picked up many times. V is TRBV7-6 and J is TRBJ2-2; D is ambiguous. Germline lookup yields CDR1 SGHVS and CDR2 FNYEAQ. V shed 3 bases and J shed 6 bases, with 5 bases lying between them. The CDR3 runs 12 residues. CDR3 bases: TGTGCCAGCAGCTTCGGGTCCGGGGAGCTGTTTTTT. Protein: CASSFGSGELFF.

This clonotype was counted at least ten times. The CDR3 sequence: CATSRAFKDQPQHF. For the CDR3, the DNA is TGTGCCACCAGCAGAGCCTTCAAGGATCAGCCCCAGCATTTT. This chain connects TRBV15 to TRBJ1-5; no clear D. Germline V gene sequence: CDR1 LNHNV, CDR2 YYDKDF (reference sequence). The ends were cut back, 1 base at V and 5 bases at J, with 9 bases in the middle. The CDR3 is 14 amino acids. Together with reference TRBV15 and TRBJ1-5, the CDR3 gives the full variable domain: DAMVIQNPRYQVTQFGKPVTLSCSQTLNHNVMYWYQQKSSQAPKLLFHYYDKDFNNEADTPDNFQSRRPNTSFCFLDIRSPGLGDTAMYLCATSRAFKDQPQHFGDGTRLSIL.

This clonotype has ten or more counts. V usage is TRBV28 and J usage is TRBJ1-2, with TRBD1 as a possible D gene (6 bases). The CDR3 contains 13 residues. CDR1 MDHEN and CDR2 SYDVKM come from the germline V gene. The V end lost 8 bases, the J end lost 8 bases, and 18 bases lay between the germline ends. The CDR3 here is CASPNRGKGGYTF. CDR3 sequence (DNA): TGTGCCAGCCCGAATAGGGGGAAAGGGGGCTACACCTTC.

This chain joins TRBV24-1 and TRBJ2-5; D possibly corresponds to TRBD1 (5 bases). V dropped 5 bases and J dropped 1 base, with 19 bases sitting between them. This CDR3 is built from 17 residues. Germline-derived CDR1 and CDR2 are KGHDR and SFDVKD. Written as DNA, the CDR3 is TGTGCCACCAGTGTCCCGACACCGGGCAGGGTCCAAGAGACCCAGTACTTC. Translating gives CATSVPTPGRVQETQYF.

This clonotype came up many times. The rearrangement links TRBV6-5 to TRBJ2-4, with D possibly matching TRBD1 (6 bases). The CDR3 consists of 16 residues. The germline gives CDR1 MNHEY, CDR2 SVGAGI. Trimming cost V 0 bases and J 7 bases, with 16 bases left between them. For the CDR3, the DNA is TGTGCCAGCAGTTACTCATTCCCAGGGGCTGGTAACATTCAGTACTTC. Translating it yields CASSYSFPGAGNIQYF.

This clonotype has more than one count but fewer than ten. CDR3 DNA: TGTGCCAGCAGCTTAACAGGTCCACTAAACATTCAGTACTTC. Protein: CASSLTGPLNIQYF. The chain carries TRBV7-2 and TRBJ2-4, with D possibly TRBD1 on 5 matching bases. The germline CDR1 and CDR2 sequences are SGHTA and FQGNSA. V was pared by 2 bases and J by 6 bases, with 11 bases between. CDR3 length: 14 amino acids.

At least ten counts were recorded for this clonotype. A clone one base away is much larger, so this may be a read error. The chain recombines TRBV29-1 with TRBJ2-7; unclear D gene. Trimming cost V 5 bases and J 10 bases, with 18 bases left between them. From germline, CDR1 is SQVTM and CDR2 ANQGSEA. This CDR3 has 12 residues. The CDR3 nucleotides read TGCAGCGTTAGAATTAACAGAGTTCGTCAGTACTTC. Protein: CSVRINRVRQYF.

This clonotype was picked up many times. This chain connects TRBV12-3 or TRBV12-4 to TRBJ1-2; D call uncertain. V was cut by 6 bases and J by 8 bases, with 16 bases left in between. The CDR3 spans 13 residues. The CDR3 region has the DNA TGTGCCAGCAGAGTTACCGCAATCCAAGGCTACACCTTC. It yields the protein CASRVTAIQGYTF.